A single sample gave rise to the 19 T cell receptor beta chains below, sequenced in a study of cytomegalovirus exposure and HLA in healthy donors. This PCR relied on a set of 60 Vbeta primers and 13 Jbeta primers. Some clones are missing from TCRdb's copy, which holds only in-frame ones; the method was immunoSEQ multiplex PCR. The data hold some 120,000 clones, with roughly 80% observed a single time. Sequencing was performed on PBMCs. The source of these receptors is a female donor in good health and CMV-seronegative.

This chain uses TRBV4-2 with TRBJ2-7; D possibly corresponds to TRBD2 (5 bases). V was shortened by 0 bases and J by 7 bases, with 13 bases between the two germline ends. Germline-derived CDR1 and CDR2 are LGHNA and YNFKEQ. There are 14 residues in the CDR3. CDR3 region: CASSQDGPSREQYF. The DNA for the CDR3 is TGTGCCAGCAGCCAAGATGGGCCTAGCCGTGAGCAGTACTTC.

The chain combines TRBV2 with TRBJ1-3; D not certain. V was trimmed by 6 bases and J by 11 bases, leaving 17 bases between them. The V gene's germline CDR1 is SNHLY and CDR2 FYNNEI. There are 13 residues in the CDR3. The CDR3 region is CASRLGFGSPIYF. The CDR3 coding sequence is TGTGCCAGCAGACTGGGTTTCGGGAGCCCCATATATTTT.

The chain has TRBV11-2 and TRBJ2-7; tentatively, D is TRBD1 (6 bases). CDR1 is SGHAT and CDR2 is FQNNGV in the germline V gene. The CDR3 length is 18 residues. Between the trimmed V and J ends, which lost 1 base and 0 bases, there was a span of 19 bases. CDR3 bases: TGTGCCAGCAGCTTAGCCGACTCCACAGGGTATTTCTCCTACGAGCAGTACTTC. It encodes CASSLADSTGYFSYEQYF. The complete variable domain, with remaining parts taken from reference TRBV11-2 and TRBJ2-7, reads EAGVAQSPRYKIIEKRQSVAFWCNPISGHATLYWYQQILGQGPKLLIQFQNNGVVDDSQLPKDRFSAERLKGVDSTLKIQPAKLEDSAVYLCASSLADSTGYFSYEQYFGPGTRLTVT.

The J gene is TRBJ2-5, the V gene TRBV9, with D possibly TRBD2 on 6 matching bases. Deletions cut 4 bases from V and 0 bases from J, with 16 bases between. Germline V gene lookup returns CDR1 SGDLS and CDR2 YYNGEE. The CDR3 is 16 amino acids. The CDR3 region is CASSPGLTLYQETQYF. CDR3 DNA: TGTGCCAGCAGCCCGGGACTTACTTTGTACCAAGAGACCCAGTACTTC.

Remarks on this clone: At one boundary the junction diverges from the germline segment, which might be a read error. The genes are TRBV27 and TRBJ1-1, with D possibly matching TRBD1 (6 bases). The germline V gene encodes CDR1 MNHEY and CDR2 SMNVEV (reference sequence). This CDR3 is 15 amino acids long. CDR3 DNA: TGTGCCAGCAGTACCTTTAGGGGGAGTCGCGGGGGGTTTGTCTTT. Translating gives CASSTFRGSRGGFVF.

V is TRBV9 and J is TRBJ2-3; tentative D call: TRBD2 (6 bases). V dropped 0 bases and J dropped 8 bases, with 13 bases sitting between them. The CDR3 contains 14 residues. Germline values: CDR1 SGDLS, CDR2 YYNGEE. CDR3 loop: CASSVETSRGTQYF. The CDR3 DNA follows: TGTGCCAGCAGCGTAGAAACTAGCCGGGGTACGCAGTATTTT.

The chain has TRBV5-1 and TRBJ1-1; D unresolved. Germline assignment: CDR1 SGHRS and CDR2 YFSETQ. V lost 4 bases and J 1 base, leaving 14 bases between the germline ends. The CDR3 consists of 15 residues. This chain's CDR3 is CASSPRAGENTEAFF. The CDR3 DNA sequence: TGCGCCAGCAGCCCTCGGGCGGGTGAGAACACTGAAGCTTTCTTT.

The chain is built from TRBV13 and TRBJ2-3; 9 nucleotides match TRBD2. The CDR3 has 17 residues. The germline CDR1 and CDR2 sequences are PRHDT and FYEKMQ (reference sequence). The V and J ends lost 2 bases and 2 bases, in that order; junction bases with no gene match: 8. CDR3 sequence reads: CASSLFLAGSSTDTQYF. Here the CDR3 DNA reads TGTGCCAGCAGCTTATTCCTAGCGGGGTCCTCCACAGATACGCAGTATTTT. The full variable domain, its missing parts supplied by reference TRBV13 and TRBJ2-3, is AAGVIQSPRHLIKEKRETATLKCYPIPRHDTVYWYQQGPGQDPQFLISFYEKMQSDKGSIPDRFSAQQFSDYHSELNMSSLELGDSALYFCASSLFLAGSSTDTQYFGPGTRLTVL.

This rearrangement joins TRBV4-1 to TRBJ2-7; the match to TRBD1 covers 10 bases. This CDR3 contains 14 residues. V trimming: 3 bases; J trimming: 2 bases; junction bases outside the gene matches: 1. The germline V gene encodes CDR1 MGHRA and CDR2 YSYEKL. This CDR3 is CASSHGTGAYEQYF. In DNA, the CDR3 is TGCGCCAGCAGCCACGGGACAGGGGCCTACGAGCAGTACTTC.

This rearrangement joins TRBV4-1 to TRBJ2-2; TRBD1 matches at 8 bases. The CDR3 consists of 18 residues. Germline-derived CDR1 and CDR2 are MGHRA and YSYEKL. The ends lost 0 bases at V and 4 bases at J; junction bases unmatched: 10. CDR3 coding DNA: TGCGCCAGCAGCCAAGAGGGGTACCGGACAGGGATCACCGGGGAGCTGTTTTTT. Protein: CASSQEGYRTGITGELFF.

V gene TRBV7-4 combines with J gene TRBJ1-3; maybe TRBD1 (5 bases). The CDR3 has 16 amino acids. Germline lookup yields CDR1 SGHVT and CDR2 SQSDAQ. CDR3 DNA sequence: TGTGAACTGGGACTGCCAGAGTGCCAATTGGGAAACACCATATATTTT. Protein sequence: CELGLPECQLGNTIYF.

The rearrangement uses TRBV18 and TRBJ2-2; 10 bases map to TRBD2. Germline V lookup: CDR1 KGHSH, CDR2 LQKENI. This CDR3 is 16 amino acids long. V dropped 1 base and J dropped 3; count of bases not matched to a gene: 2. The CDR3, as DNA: TGTGCCAGCTCACCACAAGCGGGGGGGCACACCGGGGAGCTGTTTTTT. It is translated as CASSPQAGGHTGELFF.

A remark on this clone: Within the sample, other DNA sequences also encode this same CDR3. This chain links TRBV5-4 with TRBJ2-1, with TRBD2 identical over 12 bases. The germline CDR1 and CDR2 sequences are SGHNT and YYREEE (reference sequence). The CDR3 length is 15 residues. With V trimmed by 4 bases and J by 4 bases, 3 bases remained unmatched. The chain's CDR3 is CASSPTSGGYNEQFF. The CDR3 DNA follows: TGTGCCAGCAGCCCGACTAGCGGGGGATACAATGAGCAGTTCTTC.

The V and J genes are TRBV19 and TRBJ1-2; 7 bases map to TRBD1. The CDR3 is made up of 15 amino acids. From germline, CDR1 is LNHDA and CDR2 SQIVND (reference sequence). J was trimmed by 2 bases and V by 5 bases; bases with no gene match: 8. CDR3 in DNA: TGTGCCAGTAGTGTGGATGAGGGGGCGAACTATGGCTACACCTTC. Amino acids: CASSVDEGANYGYTF.

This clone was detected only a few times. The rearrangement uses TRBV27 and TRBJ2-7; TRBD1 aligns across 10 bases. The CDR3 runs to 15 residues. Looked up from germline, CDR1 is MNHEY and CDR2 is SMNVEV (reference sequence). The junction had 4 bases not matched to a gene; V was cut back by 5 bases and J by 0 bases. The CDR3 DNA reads TGTGCCAGCAGTCTCGACAGGGGGCTCTCCTACGAGCAGTACTTC. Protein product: CASSLDRGLSYEQYF.

In nucleotides, the CDR3 is TGTGCCAGCACCCCCTCACCGGGACAGGGACAAGAGACCCAGTACTTC. Translation: CASTPSPGQGQETQYF. This sequence joins TRBV25-1 and TRBJ2-5, with 9 bases matching TRBD1. The CDR3 is made up of 16 amino acids. With 7 bases clipped from V and 2 bases from J, the junction kept 11 bases outside the gene matches. Per germline, CDR1 MGHDK and CDR2 SYGVNS.

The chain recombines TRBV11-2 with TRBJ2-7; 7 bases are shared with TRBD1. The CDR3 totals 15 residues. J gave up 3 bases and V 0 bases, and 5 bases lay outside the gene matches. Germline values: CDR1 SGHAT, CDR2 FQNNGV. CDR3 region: CASSLDLGTVYEQYF. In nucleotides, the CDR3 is TGTGCCAGCAGCTTAGATCTCGGGACAGTCTACGAGCAGTACTTC.

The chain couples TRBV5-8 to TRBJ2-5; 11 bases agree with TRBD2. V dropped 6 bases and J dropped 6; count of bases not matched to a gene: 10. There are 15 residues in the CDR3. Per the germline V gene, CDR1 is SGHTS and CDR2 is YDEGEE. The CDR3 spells CASTLVPSGRKTQYF. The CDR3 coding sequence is TGTGCCAGCACCCTAGTCCCTAGCGGGAGGAAGACCCAGTACTTC.

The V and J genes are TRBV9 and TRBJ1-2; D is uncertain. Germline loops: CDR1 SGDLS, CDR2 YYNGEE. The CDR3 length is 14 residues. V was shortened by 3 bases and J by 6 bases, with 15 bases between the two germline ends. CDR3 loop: CASSGTARRNGYTF. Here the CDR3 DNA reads TGTGCCAGCAGCGGTACCGCTCGCAGGAATGGCTACACCTTC.